This entry describes one TCR beta chain. Its specific antigen is unknown. Base-call qualities are not available, and no considerably larger clone is one nucleotide away. Sequences SGHTA (CDR1) and FQGNSA (CDR2) are obtained from the germline V gene. The junction shows trimming of 3 bases on V and 4 bases on J, plus 14 bases between the germline ends. The CDR3 contains 15 residues, cysteine and phenylalanine counted. Left in the record is the CDR3 DNA by itself, 45 bases read in frame from the first base. Peripheral blood CD8+ and CD4+ T cells from healthy donors, Susac syndrome patients and multiple sclerosis patients were profiled by high-throughput TCR beta sequencing. Treatment-naive patients with stable or active relapsing-remitting disease fulfilling revised McDonald criteria were used as multiple sclerosis controls. Bulk CD8+ and CD4+ T cells were purified magnetically by negative isolation, whereas CD8+ TEMRA cells were enriched by FACS. Blood was collected in EDTA tubes and processed within 24 hours, with PBMCs isolated through density gradient centrifugation. PBMCs intended for TCR sequencing were frozen in liquid nitrogen and were later thawed in a 37 degrees C water bath. A purity of at least 90% was achieved for sorted or isolated CD4+, CD8+ and CD8+ TEMRA cells.

RNA was extracted using the RNeasy kit, and roughly 0.5 to 1 ug of the RNA was reverse transcribed with random hexamers. The immunoSEQ multiplex PCR assay, which covers 54 Vbeta and 13 Jbeta segments, was used to amplify TCR beta CDR3 regions. To correct PCR amplification bias, a synthetic template baseline was used for both primer optimization and computational correction. Regarding the original processing steps: Reads were assigned to V, D and J genes according to IMGT and analyzed in immunoSEQ Analyzer, with only productive sequences retained. Clonality was calculated as one minus the Shannon entropy normalized by log2 of the number of productive unique sequences. For each patient and control, public and private clones were evaluated among the 100 most prevalent clones. Clones were defined as Susac-specific if absent from the healthy and MS cohorts, from approximately 1,100 published viral clones and from other ImmuneACCESS disease sequences. TCRdb reworked the public reads: Q25 trimming with fastp, MiXCR clone assembly, productive beta chains retained. One record per CDR3 amino acid sequence lists the most common genes and DNA. These V and J calls originate from TCRdb's pipeline instead of the authors' own analysis. In this sample the table shows under 250,000 distinct CDR3 sequences, 85% to 95% of which occur a single time. About 0.071% of the sample belongs to the ten largest clones.

These data originate in a study of CD8 T cells in Susac syndrome (dated by TCRdb to the late 2010s). A note on the overall study: Repertoire sequencing was used to test whether CD8+ T cell activation and differentiation in Susac syndrome was antigen driven.

What the authors observed across the whole study: The number of individuals in the TCR sequencing and HLA analysis was recognized as being relatively small.

The TCR originated in a human donor with multiple sclerosis. The sequencing sample was made of CD4+ T cells from PBMCs. The rearranged segments are TRBV7-2 and TRBJ2-3; a tentative D call is TRBD1 (5 bases match). The DNA sequence is as follows: TGTGCCAGCAGCTTTCGAGATGGGGCCGCAGATACGCAGTATTTT. It encodes CASSFRDGAADTQYF.